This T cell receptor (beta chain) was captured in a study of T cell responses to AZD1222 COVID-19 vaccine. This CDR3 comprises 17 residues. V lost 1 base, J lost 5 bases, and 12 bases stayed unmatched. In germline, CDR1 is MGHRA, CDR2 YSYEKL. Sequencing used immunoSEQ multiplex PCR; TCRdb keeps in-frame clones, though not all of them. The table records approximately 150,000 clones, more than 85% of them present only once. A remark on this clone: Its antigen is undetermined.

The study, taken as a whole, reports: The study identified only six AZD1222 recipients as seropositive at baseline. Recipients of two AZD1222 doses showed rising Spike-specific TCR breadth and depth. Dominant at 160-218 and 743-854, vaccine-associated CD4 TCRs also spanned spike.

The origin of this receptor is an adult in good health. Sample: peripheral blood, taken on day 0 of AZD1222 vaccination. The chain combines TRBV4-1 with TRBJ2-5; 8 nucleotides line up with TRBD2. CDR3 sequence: CASSQATSSGRGETQYF. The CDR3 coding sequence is TGCGCCAGCAGCCAAGCCACTTCTAGCGGGCGAGGGGAGACCCAGTACTTC.